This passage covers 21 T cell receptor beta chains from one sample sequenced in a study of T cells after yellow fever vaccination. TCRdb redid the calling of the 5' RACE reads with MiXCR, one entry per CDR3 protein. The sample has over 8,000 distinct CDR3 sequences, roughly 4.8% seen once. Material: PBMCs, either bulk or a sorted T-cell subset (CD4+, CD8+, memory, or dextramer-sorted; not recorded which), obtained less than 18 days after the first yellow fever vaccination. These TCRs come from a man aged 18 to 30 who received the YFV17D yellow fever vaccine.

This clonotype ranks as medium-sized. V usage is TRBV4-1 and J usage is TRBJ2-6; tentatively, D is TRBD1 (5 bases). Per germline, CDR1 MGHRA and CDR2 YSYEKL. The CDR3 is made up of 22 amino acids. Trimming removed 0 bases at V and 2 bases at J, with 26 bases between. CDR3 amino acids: CASSQDSGVWGRARPGANVLTF. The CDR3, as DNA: TGCGCCAGCAGCCAAGATAGTGGAGTTTGGGGCAGGGCTAGACCTGGGGCCAACGTCCTGACTTTC.

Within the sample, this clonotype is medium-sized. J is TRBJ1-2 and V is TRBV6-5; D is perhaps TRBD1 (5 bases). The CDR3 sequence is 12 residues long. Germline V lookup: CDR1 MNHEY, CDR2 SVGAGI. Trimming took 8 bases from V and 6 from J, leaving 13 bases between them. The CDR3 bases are TGTGCCAGCGGTCCTAAGGGGAATGGCTACACCTTC. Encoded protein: CASGPKGNGYTF.

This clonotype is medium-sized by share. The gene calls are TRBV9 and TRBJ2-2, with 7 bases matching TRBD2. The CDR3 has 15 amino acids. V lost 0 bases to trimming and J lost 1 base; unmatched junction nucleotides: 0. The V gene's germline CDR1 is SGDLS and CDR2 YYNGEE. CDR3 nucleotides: TGTGCCAGCAGCGTAGGCGGGGGGAACACCGGGGAGCTGTTTTTT. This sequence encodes CASSVGGGNTGELFF.

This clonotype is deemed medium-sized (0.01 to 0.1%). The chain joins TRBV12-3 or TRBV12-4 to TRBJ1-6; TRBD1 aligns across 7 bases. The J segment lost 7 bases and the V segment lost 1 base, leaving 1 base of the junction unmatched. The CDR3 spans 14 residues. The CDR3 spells CASSLGQGNSPLHF. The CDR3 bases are TGTGCCAGCAGTTTAGGACAGGGAAATTCACCCCTCCACTTT.

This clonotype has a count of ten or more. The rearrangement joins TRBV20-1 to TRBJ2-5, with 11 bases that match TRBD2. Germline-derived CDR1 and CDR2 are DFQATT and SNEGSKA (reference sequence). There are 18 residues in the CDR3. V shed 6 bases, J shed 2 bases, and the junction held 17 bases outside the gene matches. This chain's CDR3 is CSAPPATSGGTTQETQYF. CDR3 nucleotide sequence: TGCAGTGCCCCGCCCGCAACTAGCGGGGGAACAACACAAGAGACCCAGTACTTC.

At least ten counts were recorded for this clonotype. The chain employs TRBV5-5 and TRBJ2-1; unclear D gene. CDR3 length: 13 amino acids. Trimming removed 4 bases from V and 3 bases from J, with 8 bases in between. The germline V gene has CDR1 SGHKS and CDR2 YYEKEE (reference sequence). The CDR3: CASSIDIYNEQFF. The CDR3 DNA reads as TGTGCCAGCAGCATAGACATCTACAATGAGCAGTTCTTC.

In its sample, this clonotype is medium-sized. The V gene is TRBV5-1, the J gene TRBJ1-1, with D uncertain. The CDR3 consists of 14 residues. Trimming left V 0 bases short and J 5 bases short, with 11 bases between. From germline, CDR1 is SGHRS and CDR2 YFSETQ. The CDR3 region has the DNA TGCGCCAGCAGCTTGGGGCCGTCCGGTACTGAAGCTTTCTTT. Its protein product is CASSLGPSGTEAFF.

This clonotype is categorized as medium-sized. In nucleotides, the CDR3 is TGTGCCAGCAGCCAGACCGGAGATACGCAGTATTTT. Its protein product is CASSQTGDTQYF. The V and J genes are TRBV2 and TRBJ2-3; no firm D call. The V gene's germline CDR1 is SNHLY and CDR2 FYNNEI. The CDR3 consists of 12 residues. Trimming took 6 bases from V and 5 from J, leaving 9 bases between them.

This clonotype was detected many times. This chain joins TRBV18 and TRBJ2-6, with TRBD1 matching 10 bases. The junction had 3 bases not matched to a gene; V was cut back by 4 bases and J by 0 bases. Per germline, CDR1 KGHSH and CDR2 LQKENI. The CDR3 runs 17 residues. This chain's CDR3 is CASSRGQGRSGANVLTF. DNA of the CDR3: TGTGCCAGCTCACGGGGACAGGGGCGCTCTGGGGCCAACGTCCTGACTTTC. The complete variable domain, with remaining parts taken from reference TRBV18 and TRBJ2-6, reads NAGVMQNPRHLVRRRGQEARLRCSPMKGHSHVYWYRQLPEEGLKFMVYLQKENIIDESGMPKERFSAEFPKEGPSILRIQQVVRGDSAAYFCASSRGQGRSGANVLTFGAGSRLTVL.

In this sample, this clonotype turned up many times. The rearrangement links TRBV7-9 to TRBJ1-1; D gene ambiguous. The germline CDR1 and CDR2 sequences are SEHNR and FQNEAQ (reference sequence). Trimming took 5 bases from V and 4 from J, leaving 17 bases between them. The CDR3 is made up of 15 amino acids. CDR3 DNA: TGTGCCAGCAGCCCAAAAATCCGAGTAGGCACTGAAGCTTTCTTT. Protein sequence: CASSPKIRVGTEAFF.

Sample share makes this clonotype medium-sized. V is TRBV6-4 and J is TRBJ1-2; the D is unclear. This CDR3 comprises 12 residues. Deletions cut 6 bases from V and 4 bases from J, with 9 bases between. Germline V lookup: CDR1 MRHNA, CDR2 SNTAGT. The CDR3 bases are TGTGCCAGCAGACACCTGACCTATGGCTACACCTTC. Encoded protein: CASRHLTYGYTF.

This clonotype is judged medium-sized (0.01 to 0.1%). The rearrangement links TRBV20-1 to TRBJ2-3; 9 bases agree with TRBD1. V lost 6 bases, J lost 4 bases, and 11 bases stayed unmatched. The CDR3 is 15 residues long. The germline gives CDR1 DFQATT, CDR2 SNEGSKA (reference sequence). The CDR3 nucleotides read TGCAGTGCCCACTCCGGGACAGGGCGTTCAGATACGCAGTATTTT. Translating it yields CSAHSGTGRSDTQYF.

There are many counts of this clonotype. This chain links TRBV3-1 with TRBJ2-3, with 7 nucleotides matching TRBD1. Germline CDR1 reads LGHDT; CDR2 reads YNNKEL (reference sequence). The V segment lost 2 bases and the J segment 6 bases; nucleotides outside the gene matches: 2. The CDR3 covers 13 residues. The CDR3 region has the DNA TGTGCCAGCAGCCAATCAGGGGGTGATACGCAGTATTTT. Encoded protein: CASSQSGGDTQYF.

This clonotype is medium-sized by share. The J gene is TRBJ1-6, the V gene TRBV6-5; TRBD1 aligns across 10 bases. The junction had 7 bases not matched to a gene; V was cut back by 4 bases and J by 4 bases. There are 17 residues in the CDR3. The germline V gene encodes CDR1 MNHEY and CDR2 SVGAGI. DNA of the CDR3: TGTGCCAGCAGTTCCTCAGGGGACAGGGGATATAATTCACCCCTCCACTTT. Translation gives CASSSSGDRGYNSPLHF.

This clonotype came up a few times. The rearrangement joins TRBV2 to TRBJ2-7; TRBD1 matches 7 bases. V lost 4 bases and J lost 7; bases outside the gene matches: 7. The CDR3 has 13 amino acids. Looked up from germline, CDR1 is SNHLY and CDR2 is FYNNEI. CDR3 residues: CASSGVWDSEQYV. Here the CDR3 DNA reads TGTGCCAGCAGTGGAGTCTGGGACAGTGAGCAGTACGTC.

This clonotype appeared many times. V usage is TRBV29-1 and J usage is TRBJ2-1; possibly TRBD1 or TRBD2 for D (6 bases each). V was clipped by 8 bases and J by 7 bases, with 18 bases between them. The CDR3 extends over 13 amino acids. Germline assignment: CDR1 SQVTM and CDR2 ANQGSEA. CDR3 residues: CSSWGAGGNEQFF. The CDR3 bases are TGCAGCTCTTGGGGGGCAGGTGGGAATGAGCAGTTCTTC.

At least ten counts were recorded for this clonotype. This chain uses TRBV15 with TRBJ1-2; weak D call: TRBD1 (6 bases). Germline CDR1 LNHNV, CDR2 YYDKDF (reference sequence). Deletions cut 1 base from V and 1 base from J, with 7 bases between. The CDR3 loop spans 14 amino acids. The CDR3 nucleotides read TGTGCCACCAGCAGAGGACAGGATAACTATGGCTACACCTTC. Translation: CATSRGQDNYGYTF.

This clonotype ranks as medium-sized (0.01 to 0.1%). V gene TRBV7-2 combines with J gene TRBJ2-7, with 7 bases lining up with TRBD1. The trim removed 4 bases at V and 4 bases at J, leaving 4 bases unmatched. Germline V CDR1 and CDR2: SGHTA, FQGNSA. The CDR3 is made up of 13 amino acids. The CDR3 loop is CASSWKTGYEQYF. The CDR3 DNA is TGTGCCAGCAGCTGGAAGACAGGGTACGAGCAGTACTTC.

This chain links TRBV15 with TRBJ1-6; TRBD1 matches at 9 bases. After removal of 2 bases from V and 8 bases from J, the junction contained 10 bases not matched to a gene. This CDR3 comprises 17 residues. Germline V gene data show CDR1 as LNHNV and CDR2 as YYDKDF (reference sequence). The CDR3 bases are TGTGCCACCAGCAGATACGTAAGGACAGGGGCGGATTCACCCCTCCACTTT. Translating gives CATSRYVRTGADSPLHF. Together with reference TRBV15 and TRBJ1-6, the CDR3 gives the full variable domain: DAMVIQNPRYQVTQFGKPVTLSCSQTLNHNVMYWYQQKSSQAPKLLFHYYDKDFNNEADTPDNFQSRRPNTSFCFLDIRSPGLGDTAMYLCATSRYVRTGADSPLHFGNGTRLTVT.

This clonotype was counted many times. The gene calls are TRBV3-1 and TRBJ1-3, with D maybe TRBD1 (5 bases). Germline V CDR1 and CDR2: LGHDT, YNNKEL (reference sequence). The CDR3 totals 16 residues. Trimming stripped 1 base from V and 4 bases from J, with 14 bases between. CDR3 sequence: CASSQGSGAGGNTIYF. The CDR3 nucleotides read TGTGCCAGCAGCCAAGGGTCCGGGGCGGGAGGAAACACCATATATTTT.

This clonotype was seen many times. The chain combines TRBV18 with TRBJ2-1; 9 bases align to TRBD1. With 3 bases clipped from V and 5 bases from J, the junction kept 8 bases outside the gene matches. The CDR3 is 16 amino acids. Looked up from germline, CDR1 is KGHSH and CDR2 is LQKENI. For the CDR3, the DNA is TGTGCCAGCTCACCGCTTGGGACAGGGAGTAACAATGAGCAGTTCTTC. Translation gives CASSPLGTGSNNEQFF.